The sequence of this TCR beta chain was determined in a study of T cells after yellow fever vaccination (dated by TCRdb to the late 2010s). As for the study more broadly: The SMART-Seq v4 Ultra Low Input RNA kit was used to prepare libraries from fractions with low cell numbers. To follow T-cell clones before and after both primary and booster YFV17D yellow fever vaccination, bulk TCR alpha and beta repertoires underwent longitudinal sequencing. Two healthy male donors made up the cohort, one aged 18 to 30 years and the other aged 30 to 40 years. Blood was collected at multiple timepoints before and after primary and secondary immunization, and bulk PBMC replicates and cell subsets were isolated. Study-level results and caveats: A small fraction of clonotypes appeared in both the CD4 and CD8 compartments, likely as a result of convergent recombination. The secondary T-cell response was found to be weaker but faster than the primary response, with a peak reached on day 5 rather than on day 15. Only a couple of donors were included in the study, so the extent to which the findings can be generalized is limited. Most clones expanded after primary vaccination (96% of CD4 and around 88% of CD8) were re-detected after the booster, suggesting that broad memory maintenance occurred. Computational filtering was required because FACS-sorted repertoires could contain abundant contaminating clonotypes from the bulk population.

Concerning this clonotype itself: Its antigen remains undetermined. The record has no base qualities; no much larger clone is one base away.

V loses 0 bases at its end and J loses 7 bases; junction bases beyond the gene matches: 11. CDR1 and CDR2 are read off the germline V gene as SQVTM and ANQGSEA. Counted from cysteine to phenylalanine, this CDR3 has 15 amino acids. CDR3 DNA is the only sequence kept; it has 45 bases, read in frame from the first base. Sequenced using an Illumina NovaSeq 6000. Synthesis of TCR cDNA relied on 5'RACE template switching, a step that introduced a universal primer site along with unique molecular identifiers. cDNA synthesis was primed from both the TCR alpha and TCR beta constant segments. Libraries were amplified in two PCR steps, with sample barcodes and sequencing adapters added in the second step. Sequencing of the libraries was done on either Illumina HiSeq 2500 (2x100 bp) or NovaSeq (2x150 bp). Turning to the authors' computational methods: Demultiplexing of reads and collapsing into UMI consensus sequences were performed with MIGEC, and V(D)J alignment was carried out with MiXCR. Vaccine-responding clonotypes were defined with edgeR using replicate PBMC samples, requiring FDR below 0.01 and a log2 fold change above 5 up to day 15. Each bulk clonotype received a CD4 or CD8 identity based on whether the sequenced CD4 or CD8 repertoire contained that clonotype at higher abundance. TCRdb reprocessing: public reads trimmed at Q25 with fastp, clones called with MiXCR, in-frame beta chains kept. Entries are consolidated by CDR3 protein sequence, retaining the most common genes and DNA. What appears here as the V and J calls and clone size reflects TCRdb's work, not the paper's. The sample table records 95,000 to 150,000 distinct CDR3 sequences; roughly 10% of these occur just once. The ten largest clones add up to 30% to 40% of the sample.

Explained via the paper, the treatment or condition label denotes: live attenuated yellow fever vaccine strain. A standard Ficoll-Paque protocol was used to isolate PBMCs from peripheral blood. Dynabeads CD4 and CD8 positive selection kits were used to isolate CD4 and CD8 T-cell fractions. TriZol was used to extract RNA from bulk PBMCs, CD4 and CD8 fractions, and dextramer-positive and dextramer-negative fractions. The rearrangement combines TRBV29-1 with TRBJ1-2; TRBD1 aligns with 7 central bases. This TCR was recovered from a man between 18 and 29 years old who received the YFV17D yellow fever vaccine. The sequences come from CD8+ T cells sorted from PBMCs, collected on the day of the yellow fever booster vaccination. The nucleotide sequence is TGCAGCGTTGAAGAACCTGGCAGGGGGGTCTCTGGCTACACCTTC. It specifies CSVEEPGRGVSGYTF.